The 27 T cell receptor beta chains below come from one sample, sequenced in a study of circulating and synovial CD4+ cells in juvenile arthritis. Method: immunoSEQ multiplex PCR; TCRdb's copy keeps in-frame clones and lacks some. The top ten hold around 0.64% of the sample, which has just over 35,000 clones, just under 95% seen once. The specimen was CD4+ T cells from blood. The receptors come from a human donor with juvenile idiopathic arthritis.

The chain has TRBV27 and TRBJ2-7; 9 bases are a match to TRBD1. V dropped 5 bases and J dropped 2; count of bases not matched to a gene: 13. The CDR3 loop spans 17 amino acids. Germline CDR1 is MNHEY and CDR2 is SMNVEV (reference sequence). In DNA form, the CDR3 reads TGTGCCAGCAGTCCAGGGACAGGGAGAATTGAACCCTACGAGCAGTACTTC. It specifies CASSPGTGRIEPYEQYF.

The V call is TRBV5-1, the J call TRBJ2-1; 10 nucleotides agree with TRBD2. CDR1 and CDR2 (germline): SGHRS, YFSETQ. V dropped 6 bases and J dropped 2; count of bases not matched to a gene: 2. CDR3 length equals 14 residues. CDR3 amino acids: CASTLAGAYNEQFF. The CDR3 DNA reads as TGCGCCAGCACCCTAGCGGGGGCCTACAATGAGCAGTTCTTC.

The genes are TRBV5-1 and TRBJ2-1; D gene uncertain. CDR3 length: 15 residues. Trimming removed 0 bases at V and 2 bases at J, with 9 bases between. The germline V gene has CDR1 SGHRS and CDR2 YFSETQ. DNA for the CDR3: TGCGCCAGCAGCTTGGAGGCAGGCCCCTACAATGAGCAGTTCTTC. Amino acid sequence: CASSLEAGPYNEQFF.

This sequence joins TRBV18 and TRBJ2-7; unclear D gene. The CDR3 runs to 14 residues. Germline assignment: CDR1 KGHSH and CDR2 LQKENI. Trimming pared 0 bases from V and 0 bases from J, leaving 6 bases between. As DNA, the CDR3 is TGTGCCAGCTCACCACCTGACAACTCCTACGAGCAGTACTTC. Translation: CASSPPDNSYEQYF.

The gene calls are TRBV19 and TRBJ1-2, with unresolved D. V shed 5 bases and J shed 6 bases, with 10 bases lying between them. Germline CDR1 reads LNHDA; CDR2 reads SQIVND (reference sequence). This CDR3 is 12 amino acids long. CDR3 in DNA: TGTGCCAGTAGTTATCCCCTTCATGGCTACACCTTC. Its protein is CASSYPLHGYTF.

This chain links TRBV9 with TRBJ1-4, with TRBD1 matching 8 bases. Germline-derived CDR1 and CDR2 are SGDLS and YYNGEE. J was trimmed by 8 bases and V by 5 bases; bases with no gene match: 11. This CDR3 spans 15 amino acids. Here the CDR3 reads CASSRQTGGDEKLFF. The CDR3 DNA sequence: TGTGCCAGCAGTCGCCAAACAGGGGGGGACGAAAAACTGTTTTTT.

This clone was seen a single time. The rearrangement uses TRBV18 and TRBJ2-6; the D gene is possibly TRBD1 (5 bases). Germline loops: CDR1 KGHSH, CDR2 LQKENI. The germline V and J ends were trimmed by 5 bases and 2 bases, with 10 bases remaining between them. The CDR3 contains 15 residues. The CDR3 spells CASSTPGTGANVLTF. CDR3 nucleotide sequence: TGTGCCAGCTCAACTCCAGGGACTGGGGCCAACGTCCTGACTTTC.

This chain uses TRBV9 with TRBJ1-1, with D tentatively TRBD1 (5 bases). The V end lost 0 bases, the J end lost 2 bases, and 14 bases lay between the germline ends. In germline, CDR1 is SGDLS, CDR2 YYNGEE. The CDR3 spans 16 residues. CDR3 sequence: CASSVAAGKLNTEAFF. CDR3 sequence (DNA): TGTGCCAGCAGCGTAGCGGCAGGGAAGCTAAACACTGAAGCTTTCTTT.

The chain links TRBV30 to TRBJ2-7; the match to TRBD2 covers 14 bases. V shed 3 bases, J shed 0 bases, and the junction held 16 bases outside the gene matches. The CDR3 is 20 residues long. The V gene's germline CDR1 is GTSNPN and CDR2 SVGIG (reference sequence). The CDR3 nucleotides are TGTGCCTGGAGCGGGGACGTATGGACTAGCGGGGGGCCTTACTCCTACGAGCAGTACTTC. Protein product: CAWSGDVWTSGGPYSYEQYF.

The rearrangement uses TRBV7-6 and TRBJ2-5; D gene ambiguous. This CDR3 comprises 12 residues. Trimming took off 5 bases at V and 1 base at J, with 5 bases between the two ends. Looked up from germline, CDR1 is SGHVS and CDR2 is FNYEAQ. The CDR3: CASSPSQETQYF. The CDR3 DNA reads TGTGCCAGCAGCCCGAGCCAAGAGACCCAGTACTTC.

This chain joins TRBV6-5 and TRBJ2-3; D uncertain. Between the trimmed V and J ends, which lost 1 base and 0 bases, there was a span of 8 bases. The CDR3 loop spans 15 amino acids. Germline V CDR1 and CDR2: MNHEY, SVGAGI. This CDR3 reads CASSYFGFSTDTQYF. The CDR3 DNA reads as TGTGCCAGCAGTTACTTTGGCTTTAGCACAGATACGCAGTATTTT.

The chain carries TRBV5-6 and TRBJ2-2; D call uncertain. This CDR3 has 14 residues. Germline values: CDR1 SGHDT, CDR2 YYEEEE. V dropped 3 bases and J dropped 3 bases, with 9 bases sitting between them. The CDR3, as DNA: TGTGCCAGCAGCTCACCAATAGACACCGGGGAGCTGTTTTTT. Translating gives CASSSPIDTGELFF.

The V call is TRBV13, the J call TRBJ1-1; D possibly corresponds to TRBD1 (6 bases). The CDR3 has 14 residues. Germline loops: CDR1 PRHDT, CDR2 FYEKMQ (reference sequence). Trimming stripped 4 bases from V and 5 bases from J, with 14 bases between. DNA for the CDR3: TGTGCCAGCAGCTCCAGGGGTTTGGGAACTGAAGCTTTCTTT. Encoded protein: CASSSRGLGTEAFF.

V is TRBV6-5 and J is TRBJ1-3; the D gene is possibly TRBD1 (5 bases). The length of the CDR3 is 14 residues. Trimming stripped 6 bases from V and 7 bases from J, with 16 bases between. Germline values: CDR1 MNHEY, CDR2 SVGAGI. The CDR3 bases are TGTGCCAGCAGCTCTGGGCTGCGGGGGAACACCATATATTTT. It encodes CASSSGLRGNTIYF.

This chain uses TRBV14 with TRBJ2-1, with 10 bases that match TRBD1. Per the germline V gene, CDR1 is SGHDN and CDR2 is FVKESK. V was pared by 10 bases and J by 6 bases, with 6 bases of the junction left unmatched. The CDR3 loop spans 13 amino acids. This CDR3 is CAIRRTGGNEQFF. As DNA, the CDR3 is TGTGCCATCAGAAGGACAGGGGGCAATGAGCAGTTCTTC.

The rearrangement uses TRBV5-1 and TRBJ1-6; 8 bases agree with TRBD1. The V and J ends lost 9 bases and 8 bases, in that order; junction bases with no gene match: 7. Germline V gene sequence: CDR1 SGHRS, CDR2 YFSETQ. The CDR3 runs to 13 residues. CDR3 in DNA: TGCGCCACCCAGGACAGGGCCGATTCACCCCTCCACTTT. The encoded protein is CATQDRADSPLHF. The full variable domain, rest sourced from reference TRBV5-1 and TRBJ1-6, is KAGVTQTPRYLIKTRGQQVTLSCSPISGHRSVSWYQQTPGQGLQFLFEYFSETQRNKGNFPGRFSGRQFSNSRSEMNVSTLELGDSALYLCATQDRADSPLHFGNGTRLTVT.

As DNA, the CDR3 is TGTGCCAGCAGTCCTCTAGCAGATACGCAGTATTTT. Protein product: CASSPLADTQYF. This chain uses TRBV7-2 with TRBJ2-3; no reliable D call. This CDR3 is 12 amino acids long. CDR1 and CDR2 from the germline V gene are SGHTA and FQGNSA. The V gene lost 6 bases and the J gene lost 4 bases, with 8 bases spanning the gap. Looking up the rest from reference TRBV7-2 and TRBJ2-3 gives the full variable domain: GAGVSQSPSNKVTEKGKDVELRCDPISGHTALYWYRQSLGQGLEFLIYFQGNSAPDKSGLPSDRFSAERTGGSVSTLTIQRTQQEDSAVYLCASSPLADTQYFGPGTRLTVL.

The chain links TRBV6-5 to TRBJ1-2; tentatively, D is TRBD1 (6 bases). Germline CDR1 MNHEY, CDR2 SVGAGI. The V and J ends lost 4 bases and 1 base respectively, with 13 bases between them. CDR3 length: 15 residues. Here the CDR3 reads CASSSQGSVNYGYTF. The CDR3 region has the DNA TGTGCCAGCAGTTCTCAGGGGTCGGTTAACTATGGCTACACCTTC.

The rearrangement uses TRBV9 and TRBJ2-5, with 9 bases fitting TRBD2. The CDR3 length is 16 residues. V lost 0 bases and J lost 5; bases outside the gene matches: 8. The germline CDR1 and CDR2 sequences are SGDLS and YYNGEE. The CDR3 reads CASSVEGSGGWETQYF. The CDR3 region has the DNA TGTGCCAGCAGCGTAGAGGGTAGCGGGGGTTGGGAGACCCAGTACTTC.

The CDR3 nucleotides are TGTGCCATCAGGTCGACTAGCGGGGGGGGGACCTACGAGCAGTACTTC. This codes for CAIRSTSGGGTYEQYF. V usage is TRBV10-3 and J usage is TRBJ2-7; 14 positions agree with TRBD2. The CDR3 runs to 16 residues. Trimming at V came to 6 bases and at J to 2 bases, leaving 6 bases not matched to a gene. Germline CDR1 and CDR2: ENHRY and SYGVKD.

Written as DNA, the CDR3 is TGTGCCAGCAGCTGGGACAGGGGGCAAGAGACCCAGTACTTC. As protein: CASSWDRGQETQYF. This rearrangement joins TRBV7-9 to TRBJ2-5, with 11 bases aligning to TRBD1. The J segment lost 2 bases and the V segment lost 4 bases, leaving 0 bases of the junction unmatched. The CDR3 spans 14 residues. Germline lookup yields CDR1 SEHNR and CDR2 FQNEAQ (reference sequence).

The chain employs TRBV9 and TRBJ1-2; D gene unclear. The CDR3 sequence is 15 residues long. Per germline, CDR1 SGDLS and CDR2 YYNGEE. V was shortened by 0 bases and J by 4 bases, with 13 bases between the two germline ends. The CDR3 DNA follows: TGTGCCAGCAGCGTAGTTCCGGGAGCCTCCTATGGCTACACCTTC. This encodes CASSVVPGASYGYTF. Drawing the rest from reference TRBV9 and TRBJ1-2, the complete variable domain is DSGVTQTPKHLITATGQRVTLRCSPRSGDLSVYWYQQSLDQGLQFLIQYYNGEERAKGNILERFSAQQFPDLHSELNLSSLELGDSALYFCASSVVPGASYGYTFGSGTRLTVV.

To note about this clone: The junction differs from germline at one of its ends, possibly a read error. The sample contains more than one DNA sequence encoding this CDR3. The rearrangement uses TRBV28 and TRBJ1-6, with 8 bases aligning to TRBD1. The CDR3 has 15 residues. Germline V lookup: CDR1 MDHEN, CDR2 SYDVKM. The DNA for the CDR3 is TGTGCCAGCAACAGGCAGGGGGCGTATAATTCCCCCCTCCACTTT. Translating it yields CASNRQGAYNSPLHF.

This clone was detected once. The V call is TRBV5-1, the J call TRBJ1-2; D perhaps matches TRBD1 (5 bases). The length of the CDR3 is 15 residues. V was clipped by 0 bases and J by 8 bases, with 17 bases between them. The germline CDR1 and CDR2 sequences are SGHRS and YFSETQ. CDR3 DNA: TGCGCCAGCAGCTTGGGAACACAGGCGTATGGGGGCTACACCTTC. It translates to CASSLGTQAYGGYTF.

V gene TRBV10-3 combines with J gene TRBJ2-3; 9 nucleotides match TRBD1. CDR1 and CDR2 from the germline V gene are ENHRY and SYGVKD. The CDR3 has 15 residues. V trimming: 2 bases; J trimming: 5 bases; junction bases outside the gene matches: 5. CDR3 amino acids: CAISEGRQGGDTQYF. The CDR3 nucleotides are TGTGCCATCAGTGAGGGTAGACAGGGGGGAGATACGCAGTATTTT.

V usage is TRBV6-5 and J usage is TRBJ2-1, with 12 bases aligning to TRBD2. Germline trimming cut 9 bases from V and 7 bases from J; bases unmatched to any gene: 7. CDR1 and CDR2 from the germline V gene are MNHEY and SVGAGI. CDR3 size: 14 residues. This CDR3 reads CASERLAGGNEQFF. The CDR3 DNA sequence: TGTGCCAGTGAAAGGCTAGCGGGGGGGAATGAGCAGTTCTTC.

The V and J genes are TRBV9 and TRBJ2-3; TRBD2 aligns across 8 bases. The CDR3 extends over 16 amino acids. Germline V lookup: CDR1 SGDLS, CDR2 YYNGEE. The V gene end was trimmed by 0 bases and the J gene end by 1 base; junction bases not matched to a gene: 4. CDR3 amino acids: CASSVAGGPGTDTQYF. In DNA form, the CDR3 reads TGTGCCAGCAGCGTAGCGGGGGGGCCGGGCACAGATACGCAGTATTTT.